This T cell receptor beta chain came from a study of response to subunit inactivated influenza vaccine. TCRdb reprocessed the RT-PCR reads via MiXCR and lists one record per CDR3 protein. In the table there are hundreds of thousands of distinct CDR3 sequences, 11% to 15% of which are singletons. V shed 2 bases and J shed 6 bases, with 11 bases lying between them. Germline CDR1 DFQATT, CDR2 SNEGSKA (reference sequence). This CDR3 contains 12 residues. Study-wide points: The authors put forward the suggestion that each seasonal influenza vaccination may bring in only a limited number of new T cells.

There are many counts of this clonotype. Its antigen is not identified. The sequencing here drew on PBMCs from blood, taken 14 to 15 days before vaccination. This clonotype was sampled from a man aged 45 to 65 who received an inactivated influenza vaccine. The chain couples TRBV20-1 to TRBJ2-7, with a weak D call TRBD1 (5 bases). CDR3 sequence: CSARQGSFEQYF. CDR3 nucleotides: TGCAGTGCTAGACAGGGAAGCTTCGAGCAGTACTTC.